This TCR beta chain was sequenced for a study of OX40 agonist ivuxolimab in advanced cancers. Clones were read by immunoSEQ multiplex PCR, and TCRdb kept only the in-frame ones, dropping some. The table includes 50,000 to 65,000 clones, roughly nine tenths detected once. The CDR3 runs 12 residues. V lost 5 bases and J lost 11, with 15 bases in between. CDR1 is LGHNT and CDR2 is FRNRAP in the germline V gene. General observations from the study: Clonal expansion was among the lowest in partial responders at 0.1-3.0 mg/kg, especially CD8+. Some of the nonresponding patients also showed low levels of normalized T-cell clonal expansion.

A note on this clone: Its matching antigen is unknown.

The specimen was CD4+ or CD8+ T cells sorted from blood, collected in a trial of the OX40 agonist ivuxolimab. The genes are TRBV12-5 and TRBJ1-1, with D perhaps matching TRBD1 (5 bases). This clonotype originated in an adult with an advanced solid tumor such as melanoma, head and neck, liver or kidney cancer. As DNA, the CDR3 is TGTGCTAGTGGTAGGGACGGATCGGGGGCTTTCTTT. It is translated as CASGRDGSGAFF.